Listed below are T cell receptor beta chains from one sample, sequenced in a study of T cell responses to AZD1222 COVID-19 vaccine. Produced via immunoSEQ multiplex PCR; TCRdb's table is partial and in-frame only. The sample shows 110,000 to 150,000 clones, roughly 93% of them seen only once. The sample in question was peripheral blood, obtained on day 0 of MenACWY control vaccination. The source of these receptors is an adult in good health. CDR3s include the opening cysteine and the closing phenylalanine or tryptophan. The D gene is left open where the match is weak.

cdr3_aa cdr3_nt j_call v_call d_call
CASSIKGNGEQYF TGTGCCAGTAGTATAAAGGGGAACGGCGAGCAGTACTTC TRBJ2-7 TRBV19 -
CAISESEESEAFF TGTGCCATCAGTGAGTCCGAAGAGTCTGAAGCTTTCTTT TRBJ1-1 TRBV10-3 -
CASSQLFRTGGGVSGANVLTF TGTGCCAGCAGTCAATTATTCCGGACAGGGGGCGGGGTCTCTGGGGCCAACGTCCTGACTTTC TRBJ2-6 TRBV6-6 TRBD1
CASSMDRDRKKLFF TGTGCCAGTAGTATGGACCGGGACAGAAAAAAACTGTTTTTT TRBJ1-4 TRBV19 TRBD1
CASSRQQGGVETQYF TGTGCCAGCAGCCGACAACAGGGGGGGGTAGAGACCCAGTACTTC TRBJ2-5 TRBV5-4 -
CASSQSTAGQETQYF TGTGCCAGCAGTCAATCAACAGCGGGGCAAGAGACCCAGTACTTC TRBJ2-5 TRBV28 TRBD2
CASSQTGGLTYEQYF TGCGCCAGCAGCCAGACAGGGGGCCTGACCTACGAGCAGTACTTC TRBJ2-7 TRBV5-1 TRBD1
CASRATGDEKLFF TGTGCCAGCAGAGCGACAGGTGATGAAAAACTGTTTTTT TRBJ1-4 TRBV3-1/TRBV3-2 -
CASSLAEGGLSYEQYF TGCGCCAGCAGCTTGGCCGAGGGGGGGCTCTCCTACGAGCAGTACTTC TRBJ2-7 TRBV5-1 -
CASSDRGNSPLHF TGTGCCAGCAGTGACAGGGGGAATTCACCCCTCCACTTT TRBJ1-6 TRBV6-1 TRBD1
CASSYRTVNQPQHF TGTGCCAGCAGTTACCGGACAGTTAATCAGCCCCAGCATTTT TRBJ1-5 TRBV6-2/TRBV6-3 -
CASSESGGNTEAFF TGTGCCAGCTCAGAATCCGGAGGGAACACTGAAGCTTTCTTT TRBJ1-1 TRBV18 -
CASSSRVGKEETQYF TGTGCCAGCAGCTCTCGGGTGGGGAAGGAAGAGACCCAGTACTTC TRBJ2-5 TRBV7-3 -
CASSIAHIIHYMNTEAFF TGTGCCAGTAGTATAGCTCACATAATCCACTACATGAACACTGAAGCTTTCTTT TRBJ1-1 TRBV19 -
CASSLLQETQYF TGTGCCAGCAGTCTGTTGCAAGAGACCCAGTACTTC TRBJ2-5 TRBV2 -